This T cell receptor (beta chain) was obtained from a study of shared clonotypes between healthy human individuals. CD4+ cells yielded CD45RA+ naive and CD45RA-negative memory subsets. Repertoires were generated with immunoSEQ multiplex PCR, while TCRdb's copy carries only in-frame clones and drops some. There are some 2 million clones in the sample; 85% to 95% occur only once, and 0.13% lies in the top ten. V was pared by 4 bases and J by 9 bases, with 19 bases between. Germline V gene sequence: CDR1 SQVTM, CDR2 ANQGSEA. The CDR3 contains 14 residues. The sequence came from a man aged 18 to 29 in good health. Sequenced: naive CD4+ T cells sorted from blood. As to subset: CD45RA+ positively selected. The rearrangement links TRBV29-1 to TRBJ2-1; maybe TRBD2 (5 bases). DNA of the CDR3: TGCAGCGTTGCGGGCCTTTTCCCCGGAGGTGAGCAGTTCTTC. Protein sequence: CSVAGLFPGGEQFF.